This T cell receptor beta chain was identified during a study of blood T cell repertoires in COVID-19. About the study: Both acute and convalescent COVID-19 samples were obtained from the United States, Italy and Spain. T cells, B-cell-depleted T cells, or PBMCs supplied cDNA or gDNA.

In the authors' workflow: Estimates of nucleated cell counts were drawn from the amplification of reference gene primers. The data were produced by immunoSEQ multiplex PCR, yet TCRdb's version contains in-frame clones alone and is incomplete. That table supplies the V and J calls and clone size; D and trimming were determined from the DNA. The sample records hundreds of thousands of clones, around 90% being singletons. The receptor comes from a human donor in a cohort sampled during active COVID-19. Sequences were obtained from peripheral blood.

CDR3 loop: CASSQDEGWERTYEQYF. DNA of the CDR3: TGTGCCAGCAGCCAAGATGAAGGGTGGGAGAGAACCTACGAGCAGTACTTC. This chain links TRBV3-1 (or the pseudogene TRBV3-2) with TRBJ2-7; TRBD2 might be the D (5 bases). The CDR3 contains 17 residues. Germline CDR1 LGHDT, CDR2 YNNKEL (reference sequence). V lost 0 bases to trimming and J lost 2 bases, with 17 bases between them.